This T cell receptor (beta chain) was sequenced in a study of blood T cell repertoires in COVID-19. For the study at large: Italy, Spain and the United States were the sources of the convalescent and acute COVID-19 samples. PBMCs, B-cell-depleted T cells, or T cells provided the cDNA or gDNA that made up the material.

CDR1 and CDR2 (germline): SGHTA, FQGNSA. The CDR3 extends over 12 amino acids. The V end was cut by 5 bases, the J end by 10 bases, with 14 bases between. The table came from immunoSEQ multiplex PCR; TCRdb's copy has only in-frame clones and leaves some out. The repertoire consists of 300,000 to 400,000 clones, with around 87% occurring once and the leading ten covering nearly 6.5%. This sequence joins TRBV7-2 and TRBJ1-1; D is perhaps TRBD1 (5 bases). The sample was peripheral blood. The receptor was derived from a woman between 45 and 60 years old with COVID-19, enrolled during active disease. The CDR3 DNA reads TGTGCCAGCAGCGCGGGACTCACGGGAGCTTTCTTT. Translating it yields CASSAGLTGAFF.